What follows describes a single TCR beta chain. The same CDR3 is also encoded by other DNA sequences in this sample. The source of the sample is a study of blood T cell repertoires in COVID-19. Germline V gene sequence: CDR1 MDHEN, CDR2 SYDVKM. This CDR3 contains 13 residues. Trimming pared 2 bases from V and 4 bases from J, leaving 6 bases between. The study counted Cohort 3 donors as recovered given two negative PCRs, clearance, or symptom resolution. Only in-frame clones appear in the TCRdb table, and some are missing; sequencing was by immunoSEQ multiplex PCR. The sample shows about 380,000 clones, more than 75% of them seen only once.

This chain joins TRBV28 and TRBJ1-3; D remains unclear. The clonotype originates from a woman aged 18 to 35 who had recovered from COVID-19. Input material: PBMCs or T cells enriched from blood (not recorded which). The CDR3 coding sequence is TGTGCCAGCAGTTTAGCAGGAGGAAACACCATATATTTT. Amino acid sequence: CASSLAGGNTIYF.